The TCR beta chain described here comes from a study of T cell responses to AZD1222 COVID-19 vaccine. Study-level findings and limits: In all cases, repertoires were sampled only after the peak T cell response. Baseline seropositives among AZD1222 recipients totaled only five or six. Clonal diversity may have been underestimated in mostly white British donors.

As to this clone: What it binds is not known.

Some clones are missing from TCRdb's copy, which holds only in-frame ones; the method was immunoSEQ multiplex PCR. The table has about 77,000 clones, more than 85% seen once. The length of the CDR3 is 12 residues. Germline lookup yields CDR1 ENHRY and CDR2 SYGVKD. The germline V and J ends were trimmed by 1 base and 7 bases, with 7 bases remaining between them. Sequencing used peripheral blood, obtained 28 days after the second AZD1222 dose. The V call is TRBV10-3, the J call TRBJ1-1; no definite D call. The clonotype was recovered from an adult who received the AZD1222 COVID-19 vaccine. The CDR3 loop is CAISEFGGEAFF. CDR3 nucleotides: TGTGCCATCAGTGAGTTCGGCGGTGAAGCTTTCTTT.